These T cell receptor beta chains were read from a single sample in a study of blood T cell repertoires in COVID-19. Libraries were prepared by immunoSEQ multiplex PCR; TCRdb keeps only in-frame clonotypes and omits some of them. The table includes about 300,000 clones, nearly 90% detected once. The sequenced sample consisted of peripheral blood. These receptor sequences come from a woman under 40 with COVID-19, enrolled during active disease. The CDR3 runs from the conserved cysteine through the conserved F or W. Fields, in order: V gene, D gene, clone size, J gene, CDR3 DNA, CDR3 protein. The D gene is left open where the match is weak. Size is omitted from some rows. Given values are once, few, many or a class for expanded clones.

TRBV5-8,-,few,TRBJ2-5,TGTGCCAGCAGCCCCGGCGGGGGCGGGGGAGAGACCCAGTACTTC,CASSPGGGGGETQYF
TRBV5-5,TRBD1,-,TRBJ1-1,TGTGCCAGCAGCTTTCAGAGTACTCTTCAGGGGGCTCTGGCTTTCTTT,CASSFQSTLQGALAFF
TRBV10-3,-,-,TRBJ2-2,TGTGCCACCGCCACTACCAACACCGGGGAGCTGTTTTTT,CATATTNTGELFF
TRBV18,-,-,TRBJ1-1,TGTGCCAGCTCACCAGACACGACCGAAGCTTTCTTT,CASSPDTTEAFF
TRBV2,-,-,TRBJ2-2,TGTGCCAGCAGTAGAGAGAACACCGGGGAGCTGTTTTTT,CASSRENTGELFF
TRBV6-5,-,-,TRBJ1-1,TGTGCCAGCAGTCTTGGATTGAGGGTCACTGAAGCTTTCTTT,CASSLGLRVTEAFF
TRBV6-5,TRBD1,-,TRBJ1-4,TGTGCCAGCAGAGCGACAGGGGGAGTATATGAAAAACTGTTTTTT,CASRATGGVYEKLFF
TRBV7-7,-,-,TRBJ2-2,TGTGCTAGCAGCTTATCGACTTGGGAGGGGGAGCTGTTTTTT,CASSLSTWEGELFF
TRBV9,-,-,TRBJ1-5,TGTGCCAGCAGCGGAGGTAGCGATCAGCCCCAGCATTTT,CASSGGSDQPQHF
TRBV7-9,-,-,TRBJ1-1,TGTGCCAGCAGCTTACTTGTGGGCCAAGAGGCTTTCTTT,CASSLLVGQEAFF
TRBV11-2,-,-,TRBJ2-2,TGTGCCAGCAGCTTAATGGCGGGGATAACGGGGTCTCCCGGGGAGCTGTTTTTT,CASSLMAGITGSPGELFF
TRBV7-2,TRBD1,-,TRBJ2-7,TGTGCCAGCAGCCCCGAGGGTGAAGCCTGGGACAGGGGATCCTACGAGCAGTACTTC,CASSPEGEAWDRGSYEQYF
TRBV27,-,-,TRBJ1-1,TGTGCCAGCAGTTTATCGCGTGTGAGCACTGAAGCTTTCTTT,CASSLSRVSTEAFF
TRBV7-8,-,-,TRBJ1-2,TGTGCCAGCAGCCACGACAGGCCCACTAACTATGGCTACACCTTC,CASSHDRPTNYGYTF
TRBV19,TRBD1,-,TRBJ1-2,TGTGCCAGTAGTACCGACGGGACAGGGGAAGGGGATGGCTACACCTTC,CASSTDGTGEGDGYTF
TRBV11-3,TRBD1,few,TRBJ1-1,TGTGCCAGCAGCATGCGACAGGGGGAGGTCACTGAAGCTTTCTTT,CASSMRQGEVTEAFF
TRBV4-1,TRBD2,-,TRBJ2-2,TGCGCCAGCAGTATAGCGGGGGGAACCGGGGAGCTGTTTTTT,CASSIAGGTGELFF
TRBV14,-,-,TRBJ1-4,TGTGCCAGCAGCCCGTTGGCTTTAAGAGGTGAAAAACTGTTTTTT,CASSPLALRGEKLFF
TRBV6-1,-,once,TRBJ1-4,TGTGCCAGCAGTGAGGGGGCATTTGAAAAACTGTTTTTT,CASSEGAFEKLFF
TRBV5-4,-,-,TRBJ1-4,TGTGCCAGCAGCCGTCAGGGGTCTAATGAAAAACTGTTTTTT,CASSRQGSNEKLFF
TRBV6-5,TRBD1,-,TRBJ1-2,TGTGCCAGCAGTTTACACAGGGGATTCGGCTACACCTTC,CASSLHRGFGYTF
TRBV5-1,TRBD1,-,TRBJ1-6,TGCGCCAGCAGCTCCGGGACAGGGGCTTCACCCCTCCACTTT,CASSSGTGASPLHF
TRBV28,-,-,TRBJ1-3,TGTGCCAGCTCCTCCTGGGCCCTTACTTACTCTGGAAACACCATATATTTT,CASSSWALTYSGNTIYF
TRBV7-9,-,-,TRBJ1-1,TGTGCCAGCAGCTTCGCAGGGTTGAACACTGAAGCTTTCTTT,CASSFAGLNTEAFF
TRBV4-3,TRBD2,-,TRBJ2-1,TGCGCCAGCAGCCAAGGAGCGGGGGGGCCGTCCTACAATGAGCAGTTCTTC,CASSQGAGGPSYNEQFF
TRBV4-1,-,-,TRBJ1-2,TGCGCCAGCAGCCACCGAATCCCCGCTCAGGGTACGAACTATGGCTACACCTTC,CASSHRIPAQGTNYGYTF
TRBV5-1,TRBD2,few,TRBJ2-1,TGCGCCAGCAGCTTGAAGCGGGGGGGCCTCAATGAGCAGTTCTTC,CASSLKRGGLNEQFF
TRBV3-1/TRBV3-2,TRBD2,-,TRBJ2-2,TGTGCCAGCAGCCAAGTCTGGGGAGGGGCGCTGCGTGACACCGGGGAGCTGTTTTTT,CASSQVWGGALRDTGELFF
TRBV7-3,-,few,TRBJ2-1,TGTGCCAGCAGCTTAAGCAGGGACAATGAGCAGTTCTTC,CASSLSRDNEQFF
TRBV6-5,-,-,TRBJ2-2,TGTGCCAGCAGTCGACAGGGAGGTGCCGGGGAGCTGTTTTTT,CASSRQGGAGELFF
TRBV18,TRBD1,-,TRBJ1-2,TGTGCCAGCTCAGCCTTCACAGGGGGTTCTGGCTACACCTTC,CASSAFTGGSGYTF
TRBV29-1,-,once,TRBJ2-3,TGCAGCGTTGGGGCAACTAGCACAGATACGCAGTATTTT,CSVGATSTDTQYF
TRBV11-2,-,-,TRBJ2-1,TGTGCCAGCAGCTCAGCCTCGGTCGGGAATGAGCAGTTCTTC,CASSSASVGNEQFF
TRBV28,TRBD1,-,TRBJ2-3,TGTGCCAGCAGTTTAAGGGGACAGGGACTTACCCTCACAGATACGCAGTATTTT,CASSLRGQGLTLTDTQYF
TRBV14,TRBD1,-,TRBJ2-7,TGTGCCAGCAGCCACTTGGGACAGGGCTACGAGCAGTACTTC,CASSHLGQGYEQYF
TRBV9,-,once,TRBJ1-1,TGTGCCAGCAGCGTAGGGGGAGGACTAAGCCACACTGAAGCTTTCTTT,CASSVGGGLSHTEAFF
TRBV2,TRBD2,-,TRBJ2-2,TGTGCCAGCACCCCGGGACTAGCGGGGGACGGGGAGCTGTTTTTT,CASTPGLAGDGELFF
TRBV7-2,-,once,TRBJ1-3,TGTGCCAGCAGCTGGCTGGAGGTAGTGGATGGAAACACCATATATTTT,CASSWLEVVDGNTIYF
TRBV5-1,TRBD1,-,TRBJ1-2,TGCGCCAGCAGCTTGTTCTTGGGACAGGGGGCTGATGGCTACACCTTC,CASSLFLGQGADGYTF
TRBV7-2,-,-,TRBJ1-1,TGTGCCAGCAGCAAACAGGGTGGTCGGACTGAAGCTTTCTTT,CASSKQGGRTEAFF
TRBV27,TRBD1,-,TRBJ2-5,TGTGCCAGCAGTCGACCGGGACAGCAAGAGACCCAGTACTTC,CASSRPGQQETQYF
TRBV19,TRBD1,-,TRBJ1-5,TGTGCCAGTAGTCCCGGGACAGGGGGCGCTGGCAATCAGCCCCAGCATTTT,CASSPGTGGAGNQPQHF
TRBV4-1,-,-,TRBJ1-3,TGCGCCAGCAGCCACCGAACGACTGGCTCTGGAAACACCATATATTTT,CASSHRTTGSGNTIYF
TRBV7-2,TRBD1,-,TRBJ2-7,TGTGCCAGCAGCTCCCGACAGGGCTCGTACGAGCAGTACTTC,CASSSRQGSYEQYF
TRBV5-1,-,-,TRBJ2-2,TGCGCCAGCAGCTTGTTTGGTACTACGAACACCGGGGAGCTGTTTTTT,CASSLFGTTNTGELFF
TRBV7-9,-,-,TRBJ1-2,TGTGCCAGCAGCCCCGGCGGATACCGCTATGGCTACACCTTC,CASSPGGYRYGYTF
TRBV6-6,TRBD1,-,TRBJ1-2,TGTGCCAGCAGCCACGGACAGGGAGGTGGCTACACCTTC,CASSHGQGGGYTF
TRBV5-4,-,-,TRBJ2-3,TGTGCCAGCAGCCCGCGAGGTTCTGCAGATACGCAGTATTTT,CASSPRGSADTQYF
TRBV7-2,TRBD1,-,TRBJ2-1,TGTGCCAGCAGCTTAGGGACAGGGTACGGGAATGAGCAGTTCTTC,CASSLGTGYGNEQFF
TRBV18,-,-,TRBJ1-4,TGTGCCAGCTCAATAACAGCAACTAATGAAAAACTGTTTTTT,CASSITATNEKLFF
TRBV5-8,-,-,TRBJ1-6,TGTGCCAGCATAAAGGGCCAGGGGCTAAATAATTCACCCCTCCACTTT,CASIKGQGLNNSPLHF